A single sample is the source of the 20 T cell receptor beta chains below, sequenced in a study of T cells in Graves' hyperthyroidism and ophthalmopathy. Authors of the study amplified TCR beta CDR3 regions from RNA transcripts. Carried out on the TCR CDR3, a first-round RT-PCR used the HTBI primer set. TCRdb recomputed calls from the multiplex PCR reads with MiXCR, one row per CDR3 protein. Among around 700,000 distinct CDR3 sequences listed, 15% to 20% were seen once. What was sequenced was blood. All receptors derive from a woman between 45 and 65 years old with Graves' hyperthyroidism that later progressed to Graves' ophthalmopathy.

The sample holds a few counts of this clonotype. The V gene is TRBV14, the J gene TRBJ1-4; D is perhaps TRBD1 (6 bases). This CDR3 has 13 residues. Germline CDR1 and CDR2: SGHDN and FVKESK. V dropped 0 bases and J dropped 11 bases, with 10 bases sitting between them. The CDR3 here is CASSQDLRGKLFF. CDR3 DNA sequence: TGTGCCAGCAGCCAAGATCTAAGGGGGAAACTGTTTTTT.

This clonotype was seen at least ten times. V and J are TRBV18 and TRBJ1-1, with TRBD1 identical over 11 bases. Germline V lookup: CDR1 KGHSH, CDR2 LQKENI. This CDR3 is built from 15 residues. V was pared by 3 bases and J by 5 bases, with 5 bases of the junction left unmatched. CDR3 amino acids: CASSPGQGAGTEAFF. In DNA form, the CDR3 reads TGTGCCAGCTCACCCGGACAGGGGGCCGGTACTGAAGCTTTCTTT.

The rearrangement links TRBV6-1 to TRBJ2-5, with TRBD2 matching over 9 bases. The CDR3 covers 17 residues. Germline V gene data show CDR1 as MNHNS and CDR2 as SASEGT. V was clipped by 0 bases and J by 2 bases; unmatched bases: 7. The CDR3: CASSEAQVAGEQETQYF. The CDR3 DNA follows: TGTGCCAGCAGTGAAGCGCAAGTAGCGGGGGAGCAAGAGACCCAGTACTTC.

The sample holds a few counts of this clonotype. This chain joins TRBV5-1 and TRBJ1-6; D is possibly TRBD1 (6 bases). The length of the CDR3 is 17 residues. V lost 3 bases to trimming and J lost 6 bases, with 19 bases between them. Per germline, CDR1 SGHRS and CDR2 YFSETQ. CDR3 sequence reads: CASSSAVGGRGNSPLHF. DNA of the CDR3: TGCGCCAGCAGCTCCGCGGTAGGGGGTCGGGGTAATTCACCCCTCCACTTT.

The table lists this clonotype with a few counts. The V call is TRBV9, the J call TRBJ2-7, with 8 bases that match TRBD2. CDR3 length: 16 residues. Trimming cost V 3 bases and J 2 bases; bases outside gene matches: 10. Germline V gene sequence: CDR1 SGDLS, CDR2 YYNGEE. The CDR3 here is CASSAFSGARTYEQYF. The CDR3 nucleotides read TGTGCCAGCAGCGCCTTTAGCGGGGCGAGAACCTACGAGCAGTACTTC.

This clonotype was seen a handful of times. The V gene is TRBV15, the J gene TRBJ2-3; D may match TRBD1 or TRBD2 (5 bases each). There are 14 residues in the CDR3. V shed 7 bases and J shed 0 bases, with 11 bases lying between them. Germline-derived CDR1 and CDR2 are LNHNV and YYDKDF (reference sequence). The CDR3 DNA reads TGTGCCACCAACCGGGACCTCAGCACAGATACGCAGTATTTT. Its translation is CATNRDLSTDTQYF.

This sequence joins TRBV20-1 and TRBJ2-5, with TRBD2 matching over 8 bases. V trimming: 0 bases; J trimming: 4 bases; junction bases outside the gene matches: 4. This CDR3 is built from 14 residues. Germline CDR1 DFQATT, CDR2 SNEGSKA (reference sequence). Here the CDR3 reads CSARETGGRETQYF. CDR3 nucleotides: TGCAGTGCTAGAGAAACGGGGGGGCGAGAGACCCAGTACTTC.

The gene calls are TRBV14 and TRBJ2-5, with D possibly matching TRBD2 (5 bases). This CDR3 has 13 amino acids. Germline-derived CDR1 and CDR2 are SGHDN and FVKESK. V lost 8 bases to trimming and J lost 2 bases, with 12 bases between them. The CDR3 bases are TGTGCCAGCGGATCACGGGGTCAAGAGACCCAGTACTTC. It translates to CASGSRGQETQYF.

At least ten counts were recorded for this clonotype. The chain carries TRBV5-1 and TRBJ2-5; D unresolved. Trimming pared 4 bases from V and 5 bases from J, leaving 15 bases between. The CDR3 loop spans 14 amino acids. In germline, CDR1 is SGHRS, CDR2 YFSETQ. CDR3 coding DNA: TGCGCCAGCAGCCACCCGCGACCAGAGGAGACCCAGTACTTC. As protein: CASSHPRPEETQYF.

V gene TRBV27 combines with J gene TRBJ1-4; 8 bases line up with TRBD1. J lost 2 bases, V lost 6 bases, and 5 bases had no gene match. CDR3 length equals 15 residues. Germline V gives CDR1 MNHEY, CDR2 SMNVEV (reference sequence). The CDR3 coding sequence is TGTGCCAGCAGGCCGAGACAGGGGACTAATGAAAAACTGTTTTTT. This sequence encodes CASRPRQGTNEKLFF.

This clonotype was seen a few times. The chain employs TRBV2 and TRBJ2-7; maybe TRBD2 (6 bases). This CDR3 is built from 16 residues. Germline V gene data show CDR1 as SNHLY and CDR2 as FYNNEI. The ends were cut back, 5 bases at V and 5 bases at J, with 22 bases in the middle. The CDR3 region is CASSPHGEARSDEQYF. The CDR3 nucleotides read TGTGCCAGCAGTCCCCACGGGGAGGCTAGATCTGACGAGCAGTACTTC.

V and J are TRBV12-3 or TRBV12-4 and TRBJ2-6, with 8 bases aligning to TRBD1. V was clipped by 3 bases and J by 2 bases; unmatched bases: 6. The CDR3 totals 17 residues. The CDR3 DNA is TGTGCCAGCAGTTTTTGGCAGGGGGCTACTGGGGCCAACGTCCTGACTTTC. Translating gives CASSFWQGATGANVLTF.

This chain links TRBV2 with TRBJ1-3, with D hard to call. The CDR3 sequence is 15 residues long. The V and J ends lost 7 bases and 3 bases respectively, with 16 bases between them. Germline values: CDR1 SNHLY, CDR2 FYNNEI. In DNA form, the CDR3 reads TGTGCCAGCATCCCCGAGGCGGAATTTGGAAACACCATATATTTT. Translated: CASIPEAEFGNTIYF.

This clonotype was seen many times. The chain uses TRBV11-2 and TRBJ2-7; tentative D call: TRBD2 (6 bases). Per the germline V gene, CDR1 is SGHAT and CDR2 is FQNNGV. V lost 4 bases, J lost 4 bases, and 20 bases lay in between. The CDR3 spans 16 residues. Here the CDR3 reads CASSSALARQGYEQYF. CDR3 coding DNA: TGTGCCAGCAGCTCCGCTCTAGCGCGGCAGGGTTACGAGCAGTACTTC.

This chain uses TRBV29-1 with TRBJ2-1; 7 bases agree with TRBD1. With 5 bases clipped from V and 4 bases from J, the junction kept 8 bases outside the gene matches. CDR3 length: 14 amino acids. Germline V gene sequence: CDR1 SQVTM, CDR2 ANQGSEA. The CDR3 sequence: CSVFFQGEYNEQFF. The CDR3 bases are TGCAGCGTTTTTTTCCAGGGGGAATACAATGAGCAGTTCTTC.

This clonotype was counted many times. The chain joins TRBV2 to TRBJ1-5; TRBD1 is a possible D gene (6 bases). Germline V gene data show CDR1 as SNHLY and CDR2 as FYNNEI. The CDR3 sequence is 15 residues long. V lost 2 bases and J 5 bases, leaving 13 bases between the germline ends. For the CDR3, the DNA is TGTGCCAGCAGTGAACCCAGGGGCCTGGATCAGCCCCAGCATTTT. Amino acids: CASSEPRGLDQPQHF. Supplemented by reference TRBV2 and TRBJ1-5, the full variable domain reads EPEVTQTPSHQVTQMGQEVILRCVPISNHLYFYWYRQILGQKVEFLVSFYNNEISEKSEIFDDQFSVERPDGSNFTLKIRSTKLEDSAMYFCASSEPRGLDQPQHFGDGTRLSIL.

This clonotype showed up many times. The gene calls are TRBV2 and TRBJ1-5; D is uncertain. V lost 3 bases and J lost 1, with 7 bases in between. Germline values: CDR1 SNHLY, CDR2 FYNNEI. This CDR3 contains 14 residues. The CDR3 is CASSDRSSNQPQHF. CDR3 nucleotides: TGTGCCAGCAGTGACAGGTCGAGCAATCAGCCCCAGCATTTT.

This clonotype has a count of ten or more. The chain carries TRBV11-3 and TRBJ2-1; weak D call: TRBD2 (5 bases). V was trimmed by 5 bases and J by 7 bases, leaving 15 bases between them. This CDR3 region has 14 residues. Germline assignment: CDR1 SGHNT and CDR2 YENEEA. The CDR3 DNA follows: TGTGCCAGCAGCCTCCTTGGAGGCACTAATGAGCAGTTCTTC. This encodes CASSLLGGTNEQFF.

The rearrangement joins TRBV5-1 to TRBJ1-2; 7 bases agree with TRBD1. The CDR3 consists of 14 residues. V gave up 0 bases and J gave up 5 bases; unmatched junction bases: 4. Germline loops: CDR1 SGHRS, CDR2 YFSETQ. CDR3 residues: CASSLVDRDYGYTF. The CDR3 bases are TGCGCCAGCAGCTTGGTTGACAGGGATTATGGCTACACCTTC.

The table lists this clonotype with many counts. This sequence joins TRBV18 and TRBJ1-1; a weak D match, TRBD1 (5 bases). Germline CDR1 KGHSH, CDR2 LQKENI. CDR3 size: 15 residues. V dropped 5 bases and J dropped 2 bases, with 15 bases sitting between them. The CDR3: CASSSEGPGNTEAFF. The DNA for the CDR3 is TGTGCCAGCTCATCAGAGGGGCCGGGCAACACTGAAGCTTTCTTT.